This T cell receptor (beta chain) is from a study of vaccination and CD4 T cells after COVID-19 (dated by TCRdb to the early 2020s). Broadly, across the study: Convalescent patients had a positive SARS-CoV-2 result on nasal swab PCR, and of these patients, 8 or 9 had mild disease and one had severe disease. Each participant got two doses of either the Pfizer-BioNTech BNT162b2 vaccine (n=8) or the Moderna mRNA-1273 vaccine (n=2). In control cultures, a CEFX viral epitope pool was used as positive control, an HIV-1 Nef peptide pool was used as negative control, or no peptide was added. Culture stimuli were overlapping spike peptide pools from SARS-CoV-2 and from the common cold coronaviruses HCoV-NL63, HCoV-OC43 and HCoV-229E. In 10 COVID-19 convalescent patients and a handful of infection-naive healthy vaccine recipients, the spike-specific CD4+ TCR repertoire before mRNA vaccination was compared with the repertoire after mRNA vaccination. The time from the second vaccine dose to post-vaccine blood sampling had a median of roughly 77 days and ranged from roughly 13 to 241 days. Post-COVID blood samples were collected from convalescent patients a median of roughly 100 days after diagnosis, with a range of about 30 to 161 days. Six males and four females were included in the convalescent cohort, with two Hispanic individuals, seven Caucasians, two Asians and one multiracial person represented.

This clonotype has just one count. Its antigen remains undetermined. Base qualities are not provided; no much larger clone lies one nucleotide away. One read offers little support. The germline V gene sets CDR1 to SGHNT and CDR2 to YENEEA. Trimming accounts for 2 bases at V and 3 bases at J, while the number of junction bases matched to no gene is 4. Including the terminal cysteine and phenylalanine, the CDR3 comprises 15 residues. The sequence is cut down to CDR3 DNA, 45 bases in frame from base 1. Broader findings and caveats from the paper: Of the vaccine-specific clones in convalescent patients, 304 of 307, or nearly all, reacted only to SARS-CoV-2 spike and did not cross-react with common cold coronaviruses. An increase in the median number of SARS-CoV-2-reactive clonotypes from around 20 after infection to a few dozen after vaccination was observed, but the change was not found to be significant. Among the post-vaccine SARS-CoV-2-reactive clones in convalescent patients, a median about 86% showed up only after vaccination, which suggests vaccine-specific priming. Only a relatively small number of convalescent patients were included in the study, and early timepoints following natural infection were not analyzed.

The treatment or condition label for this specimen denotes: roughly nine-day PBMC culture with coronavirus spike peptide pools or control peptides (ViraFEST assay). The ViraFEST assay was used in the study, in which antigen-specific T cells were expanded with peptide pools and expanded clonotypes were subsequently identified by TCR sequencing. Positive SARS-CoV-2 PCR tests in the convalescent patients dated from March to December 2020, before Alpha, Beta and Delta variants emerged in the United States. Each well held under 2.5 million PBMCs cultured in IMDM containing around 5% human AB serum and approximately 9.6 IU/ml IL-2, with roughly 10 ug/ml peptide pools added. Half of the culture medium was replaced with fresh IL-2-containing medium on days 3 and 7. Once the cells had been in culture for approximately 10 days, the EasySep CD4+ T cell isolation kit was used to isolate CD4+ T cells by negative selection. Ficoll-Paque Plus gradient centrifugation was used to isolate PBMCs from whole blood, and the isolated PBMCs were then either used fresh or cryopreserved at -140C. Culture conditions were generally each tested in triplicate wells.

Libraries were built with PCR. At the Johns Hopkins FTIC core, DNA from the cultured CD4+ T cells underwent TCR sequencing with the Oncomine TCR Beta short-read assay. Genomic DNA was extracted from the cultured CD4+ T cells with the QIAamp micro DNA kit. Oncomine TCR Beta libraries from cultured CD4+ T cells were pooled using unique dual indexes and sequenced on an Illumina iSeq 100. The original pipeline was this. Non-productive sequences were filtered out, and CDR3s that did not start with C, did not end with F or W, or were shorter than 7 amino acids were discarded. The MANAFEST web application identified antigen-specific clonotypes by comparing peptide-stimulated wells against reference wells and other culture wells. To be called positive, a clone needed an FDR below 0.05, an odds ratio above 5, and a productive frequency above 0.1% in at least two of three replicate wells. A clonotype counted as cross-reactive if it showed significant expansion both in the SARS-CoV-2 spike wells and in at least one common cold coronavirus spike condition. Levenshtein distances (stringdist) and unrooted phylogenetic trees (ape) in R version 3.6.1 were used to assess CDR3 homology. TCRdb took the public reads, trimmed them with fastp at Q25, ran MiXCR for clone calling and kept in-frame beta chains. Merged by CDR3 protein, the rows form single entries marked with the most common genes and DNA. The authors' filters were not applied to this entry. The sample has more than 9,500 distinct CDR3 sequences on record, 45% of them singletons. The top ten clones comprise around 24% of the sample.

The source of this sequence is a human donor with COVID-19. The chain couples TRBV11-3 to TRBJ2-1, with 7 bases in between that match TRBD1. Specimen: cultured CD4+ T cells from blood, collected after SARS-CoV-2 vaccination. The nucleotide sequence reads as follows: TGTGCCAGCAGCTTACGGCAGGGGGACTACAATGAGCAGTTCTTC. The resulting protein is CASSLRQGDYNEQFF.